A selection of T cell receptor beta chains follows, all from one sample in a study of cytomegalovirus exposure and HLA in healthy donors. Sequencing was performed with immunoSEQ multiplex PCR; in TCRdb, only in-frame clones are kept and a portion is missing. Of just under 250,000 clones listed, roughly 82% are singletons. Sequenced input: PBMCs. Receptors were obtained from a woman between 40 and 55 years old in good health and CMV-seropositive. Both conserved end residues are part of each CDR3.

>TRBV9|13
CASSDWRGNEQFF
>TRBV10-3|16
CAISETVAGVLSEQFF
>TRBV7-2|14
CASSRTGSNTEAFF
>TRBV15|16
CATSRGLAGPYNEQFF
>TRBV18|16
CASSPPIAGPSYEQYF
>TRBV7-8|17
CASTPGQGGIGNQPQHF
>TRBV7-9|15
CASSRLAGVTGELFF
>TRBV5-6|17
CASSFRGTQNSNQPQHF
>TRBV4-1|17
CASSQEPKRPGQAADTF
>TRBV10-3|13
CAIRGDRAYEQYF
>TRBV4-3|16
CASSQELAGAKNIQYF
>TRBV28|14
CASSFTRGNTEAFF
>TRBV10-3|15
CAIRGQGAANYGYTF
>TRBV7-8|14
CASRLAGQYNEQFF
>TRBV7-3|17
CASSPGLAGRSYNEQFF
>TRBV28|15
CASSFRTGRENIQYF
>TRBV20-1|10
CSADREVRFF
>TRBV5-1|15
CASSFSGTGEETQYF
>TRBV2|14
CASSGIGVGGMAFF
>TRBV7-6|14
CASSPPGQGYEQYF
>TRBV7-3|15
CASSSDGGRNQPQHF
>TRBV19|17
CASSIGRAGGPTDTQYF
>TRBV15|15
CATSRVGRDAQPQHF
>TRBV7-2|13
CASSLSGNQPQHF
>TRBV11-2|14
CASSLGRAGGGYTF
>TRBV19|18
CASSSHLGTPSERGGYTF
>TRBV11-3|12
CASSLMRNEAFF
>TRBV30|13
CAWSLIGGEKLFF
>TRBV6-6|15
CASTYKGAGMDPQHF
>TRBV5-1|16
CASSLAGQSSYNEQFF
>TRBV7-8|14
CASSPREIHGELFF
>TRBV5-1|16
CASSSLSGGATGELFF
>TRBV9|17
CASSDIRTSGRAREQFF
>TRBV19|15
CASSGGTGGNQPQHF
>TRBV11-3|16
CASSLGPGLNTGELFF
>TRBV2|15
CASRTGLPPLDTQYF
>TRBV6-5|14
CASSTLGTGGGYTF
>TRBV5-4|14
CASSLDFGGDTQYF
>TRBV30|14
CAWSLSGGSYEQYF
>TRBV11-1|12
CASSLQVSEQFF
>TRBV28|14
CASSHPTRGFGYTF
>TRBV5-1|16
CASSWGDRGNTGELFF
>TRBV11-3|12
CASSRPGLTQYF
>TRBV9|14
CASSEGTGGYEQYF
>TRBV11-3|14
CASSLEDTAYEQYF
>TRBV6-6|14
CASSKGLNNQPQHF
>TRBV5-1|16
CASSLAWGRGGYEQYF
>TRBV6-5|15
CASRESGGATYEQYF
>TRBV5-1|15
CASSLQGSGANVLTF
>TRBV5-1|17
CASSLIPSGGINTEAFF
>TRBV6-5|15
CASSSSGGAYNEQFF
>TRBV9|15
CASSVVQGGNEKLFF
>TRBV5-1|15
CASSLAVGDLYEQYF
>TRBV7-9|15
CASSLSFARGYGYTF
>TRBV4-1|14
CASSLQVPSYEQYF
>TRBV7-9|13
CASSLRVDTEAFF
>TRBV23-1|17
CASSQPPTGTGVSEQYF
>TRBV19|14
CASSIARVNTEAFF